This T cell receptor (beta chain) was captured by sequencing in a study of cytotoxic CD8 clonotypes in ibrutinib-treated CLL. Regarding the study as a whole: Clonality increased with ibrutinib response but returned toward baseline at progression. Lymph node repertoires were not studied, and sampling times were unmatched.

Of note for this clone: No antigen is known for it.

V shed 4 bases and J shed 5 bases, with 21 bases lying between them. This CDR3 is 16 amino acids long. The germline CDR1 and CDR2 sequences are SGHRS and YFSETQ. Sequencing sought depths of 1 in 200,000 to 1 in 1 million T cells. Clones were read by immunoSEQ multiplex PCR, and TCRdb kept only the in-frame ones, dropping some. Here the sample spans approximately 53,000 clones, 75% to 90% being singletons. J is TRBJ2-5 and V is TRBV5-1; no firm D call. The clonotype originates from a human donor with chronic lymphocytic leukemia. Sample: PBMCs, taken after 24 months of ibrutinib treatment. CDR3 loop: CASSPLYGRLPETQYF. The CDR3 nucleotides read TGCGCCAGCAGCCCGCTTTACGGGCGCCTCCCTGAGACCCAGTACTTC.